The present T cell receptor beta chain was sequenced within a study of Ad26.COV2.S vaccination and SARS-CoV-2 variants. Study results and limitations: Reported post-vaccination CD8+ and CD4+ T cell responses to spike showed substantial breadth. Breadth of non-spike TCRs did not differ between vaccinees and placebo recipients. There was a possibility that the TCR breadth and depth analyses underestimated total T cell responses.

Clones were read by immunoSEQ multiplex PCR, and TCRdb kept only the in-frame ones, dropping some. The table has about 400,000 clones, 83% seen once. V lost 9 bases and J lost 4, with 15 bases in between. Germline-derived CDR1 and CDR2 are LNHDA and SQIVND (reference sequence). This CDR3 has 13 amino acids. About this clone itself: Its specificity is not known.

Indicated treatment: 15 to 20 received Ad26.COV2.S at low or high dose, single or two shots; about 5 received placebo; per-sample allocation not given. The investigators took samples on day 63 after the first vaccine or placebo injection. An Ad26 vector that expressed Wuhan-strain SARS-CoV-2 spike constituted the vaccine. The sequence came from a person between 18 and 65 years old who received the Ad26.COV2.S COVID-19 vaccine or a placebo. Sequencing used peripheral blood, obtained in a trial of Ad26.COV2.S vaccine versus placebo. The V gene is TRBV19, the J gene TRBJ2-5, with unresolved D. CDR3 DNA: TGTGCCAGCGGGCTTAACACGGGAGAGACCCAGTACTTC. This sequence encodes CASGLNTGETQYF.